Each of the 20 T cell receptor beta chains below was sequenced from the same sample in a study of blood T cell repertoires in COVID-19. Profiling relied on immunoSEQ multiplex PCR, and the TCRdb table lists in-frame clones only, not all of them. The sample yields about 340,000 clones, around nine tenths seen once. Sample: peripheral blood. These receptor sequences come from a young woman who had recovered from COVID-19.

This clone was counted between two and nine times. The chain links TRBV6-5 to TRBJ1-1, with 9 nucleotides matching TRBD1. This CDR3 has 13 amino acids. Trimming took 6 bases from V and 10 from J; bases not matched to a gene: 9. Germline CDR1 MNHEY, CDR2 SVGAGI. CDR3 sequence: CASRPPGQGRAFF. In DNA, the CDR3 is TGTGCCAGCAGACCTCCGGGACAGGGTCGAGCTTTCTTT.

This chain connects TRBV4-1 to TRBJ2-1; 8 bases are a match to TRBD2. J gave up 10 bases and V 1 base, and 12 bases lay outside the gene matches. The CDR3 consists of 16 residues. Germline-derived CDR1 and CDR2 are MGHRA and YSYEKL. In nucleotides, the CDR3 is TGCGCCAGCAGCCAAGGTTCAGGACTAGCTTCGCCCGAGCAGTTCTTC. Translating gives CASSQGSGLASPEQFF.

This CDR3 reads CASSQEYSSGRPTGDTQYF. DNA of the CDR3: TGCGCCAGCAGCCAAGAATACTCCAGCGGGAGGCCCACGGGAGATACGCAGTATTTT. The V gene is TRBV4-3, the J gene TRBJ2-3, with TRBD2 matching over 9 bases. CDR1 is LGHNA and CDR2 is YSLEER in the germline V gene. The V gene end was trimmed by 0 bases and the J gene end by 5 bases; junction bases not matched to a gene: 15. This CDR3 is built from 19 residues.

The chain links TRBV4-3 to TRBJ1-1, with 12 bases matching TRBD1. CDR1 is LGHNA and CDR2 is YSLEER in the germline V gene. This CDR3 has 16 amino acids. V trimming: 0 bases; J trimming: 7 bases; junction bases outside the gene matches: 6. The CDR3 sequence is CASSQDVGQGAVEAFF. CDR3 nucleotide sequence: TGCGCCAGCAGCCAAGATGTGGGACAGGGGGCTGTTGAAGCTTTCTTT.

The gene calls are TRBV28 and TRBJ2-7; TRBD2 might be the D (5 bases). Per germline, CDR1 MDHEN and CDR2 SYDVKM. This CDR3 is 14 amino acids long. V gave up 3 bases and J gave up 4 bases, with 13 bases separating them. CDR3 sequence: CASSLNGVFYEQYV. The CDR3 bases are TGTGCCAGCAGTTTGAACGGGGTTTTTTACGAGCAGTACGTC.

J is TRBJ1-1 and V is TRBV7-2; D might be TRBD1 (5 bases). In germline, CDR1 is SGHTA, CDR2 FQGNSA. CDR3 size: 15 residues. V gave up 3 bases and J gave up 3 bases, with 14 bases separating them. CDR3 nucleotide sequence: TGTGCCAGCAGCTTTCCAGGGCCGTCAGACACTGAAGCTTTCTTT. Translation: CASSFPGPSDTEAFF.

The V and J genes are TRBV4-3 and TRBJ2-1, with TRBD2 identical over 9 bases. Germline lookup yields CDR1 LGHNA and CDR2 YSLEER. The CDR3 extends over 16 amino acids. Trimming at V came to 0 bases and at J to 3 bases, leaving 3 bases not matched to a gene. In DNA form, the CDR3 reads TGCGCCAGCAGCCAAGAGGGAGCGGGAGGCTACAATGAGCAGTTCTTC. This sequence encodes CASSQEGAGGYNEQFF.

V gene TRBV5-1 combines with J gene TRBJ2-5; 9 nucleotides match TRBD1. Germline trimming cut 4 bases from V and 5 bases from J; bases unmatched to any gene: 9. The CDR3 runs to 15 residues. CDR1 SGHRS and CDR2 YFSETQ come from the germline V gene. Here the CDR3 DNA reads TGCGCCAGCAGCCAACCCGGGACAGGGATGGAGACCCAGTACTTC. This gives the protein CASSQPGTGMETQYF.

The rearrangement links TRBV7-8 to TRBJ1-1, with unresolved D. The CDR3 has 13 residues. Deletions cut 4 bases from V and 5 bases from J, with 11 bases between. Germline assignment: CDR1 SGHVS and CDR2 FQNEAQ. This CDR3 is CASSSYGETEAFF. In nucleotides, the CDR3 is TGTGCCAGCAGCTCCTATGGGGAGACTGAAGCTTTCTTT.

In its sample, this clone was seen a few times. The chain combines TRBV7-9 with TRBJ1-5, with TRBD1 matching over 8 bases. J was trimmed by 7 bases and V by 2 bases; bases with no gene match: 7. The CDR3 totals 15 residues. CDR1 is SEHNR and CDR2 is FQNEAQ in the germline V gene (reference sequence). CDR3 DNA: TGTGCCAGCAGCTTATCGGCAGGGGGCCGCCAGCCCCAGCATTTT. Its protein product is CASSLSAGGRQPQHF.

The genes are TRBV4-1 and TRBJ2-2; TRBD2 aligns across 8 bases. The CDR3 is 17 residues long. Germline V gives CDR1 MGHRA, CDR2 YSYEKL. The trim removed 4 bases at V and 6 bases at J, leaving 13 bases unmatched. The CDR3 DNA sequence: TGCGCCAGCAGCCCAATAAGGAGGACTAGCAGCGCCGGGGAGCTGTTTTTT. This sequence encodes CASSPIRRTSSAGELFF.

The chain has TRBV30 and TRBJ1-5; no definite D call. This CDR3 region has 13 residues. CDR1 and CDR2 (germline): GTSNPN, SVGIG (reference sequence). Between the trimmed V and J ends, which lost 5 bases and 2 bases, there was a span of 10 bases. CDR3 sequence (DNA): TGTGCCTGGGGCAGGTCGGGCAATCAGCCCCAGCATTTT. Protein: CAWGRSGNQPQHF. Supplemented by reference TRBV30 and TRBJ1-5, the full variable domain reads SQTIHQWPATLVQPVGSPLSLECTVEGTSNPNLYWYRQAAGRGLQLLFYSVGIGQISSEVPQNLSASRPQDRQFILSSKKLLLSDSGFYLCAWGRSGNQPQHFGDGTRLSIL.

The chain couples TRBV7-9 to TRBJ2-1, with a tentative D call TRBD2 (12 bases). Germline V lookup: CDR1 SEHNR, CDR2 FQNEAQ (reference sequence). V lost 6 bases and J 9 bases, leaving 33 bases between the germline ends. CDR3 length: 19 residues. The CDR3 DNA reads as TGTGCCAGCAGTCGACTGGGTGGACAGGGGGCGGGACTAGCGGGTGAGCAGTTCTTC. This codes for CASSRLGGQGAGLAGEQFF.

This chain connects TRBV11-3 to TRBJ2-7; 8 bases are shared with TRBD1. V lost 11 bases and J lost 4; bases outside the gene matches: 10. Germline assignment: CDR1 SGHNT and CDR2 YENEEA. There are 13 residues in the CDR3. The CDR3 DNA sequence: TGTGCCCAACGTGACAGGGGAGGTTACGAGCAGTACGTC. This gives the protein CAQRDRGGYEQYV.

This clone was observed a few times. The V call is TRBV24-1, the J call TRBJ1-2; D not certain. Looked up from germline, CDR1 is KGHDR and CDR2 is SFDVKD. This CDR3 is built from 12 residues. Trimming left V 5 bases short and J 4 bases short, with 7 bases between. Here the CDR3 reads CATSGNSYGYTF. CDR3 DNA: TGTGCCACCAGTGGTAACAGCTATGGCTACACCTTC.

This clone showed up just once. This chain joins TRBV11-2 and TRBJ2-1; 8 positions agree with TRBD2. V dropped 2 bases and J dropped 7; count of bases not matched to a gene: 7. Per the germline V gene, CDR1 is SGHAT and CDR2 is FQNNGV. This CDR3 has 15 residues. DNA of the CDR3: TGTGCCAGCAGCTTATCAGCGGGAGCAGTGAATGAGCAGTTCTTC. This gives the protein CASSLSAGAVNEQFF. Looking up the rest from reference TRBV11-2 and TRBJ2-1 gives the full variable domain: EAGVAQSPRYKIIEKRQSVAFWCNPISGHATLYWYQQILGQGPKLLIQFQNNGVVDDSQLPKDRFSAERLKGVDSTLKIQPAKLEDSAVYLCASSLSAGAVNEQFFGPGTRLTVL.

The table lists this clone with a count of one. This chain uses TRBV18 with TRBJ2-7; 7 positions agree with TRBD1. From germline, CDR1 is KGHSH and CDR2 LQKENI. The V gene end was trimmed by 1 base and the J gene end by 2 bases; junction bases not matched to a gene: 5. This CDR3 region has 15 residues. The CDR3 nucleotides read TGTGCCAGCTCACCACGTACAGGGGCTACCTACGAGCAGTACGTC. Its translation is CASSPRTGATYEQYV.

The V and J genes are TRBV4-1 and TRBJ1-6; the match to TRBD1 covers 8 bases. V lost 4 bases, J lost 5 bases, and 13 bases stayed unmatched. The CDR3 consists of 18 residues. Germline V gene sequence: CDR1 MGHRA, CDR2 YSYEKL. The CDR3 nucleotides are TGCGCCAGCAGCCTAAAAGGCGGGACAGGACCAAATAATTCACCCCTCCACTTT. Translation gives CASSLKGGTGPNNSPLHF.

This clone was counted once. V and J are TRBV18 and TRBJ1-2, with 9 bases matching TRBD1. With V trimmed by 1 base and J by 5 bases, 8 bases remained unmatched. The length of the CDR3 is 16 residues. Germline CDR1 reads KGHSH; CDR2 reads LQKENI. CDR3 coding DNA: TGTGCCAGCTCACCACGTCCCGGGACAGGGACTTATGGCTACACCTTC. It translates to CASSPRPGTGTYGYTF.

The table lists this clone with a few counts. V and J are TRBV21-1 and TRBJ1-5; the DNA was not used to check the table's D call, TRBD1. TRBV21-1 is recorded as a pseudogene. The CDR3 has 20 amino acids. The CDR3 region has the DNA TGTGCCAGCAGCAAAGAGTTTTTTACAGGGGGTCATGATAGCAATCAGCCCCAGCATTTT. Amino acids: CASSKEFFTGGHDSNQPQHF.